The 28 T cell receptor beta chains below all came from one sample that was sequenced in a study of T cell changes during pregnancy in multiple sclerosis. This table comes from immunoSEQ multiplex PCR, and its TCRdb copy is limited to in-frame clones, with some not included. This repertoire shows tens of thousands of clones, 89% found once; its top ten account for roughly 12%. Material: CD8+ T cells from peripheral blood mononuclear cells, obtained in the third trimester of pregnancy. Source of these receptors: a female donor with multiple sclerosis, enrolled in a pregnancy study.

J is TRBJ1-3 and V is TRBV29-1, with D possibly matching TRBD1 (6 bases). Trimming shortened V by 5 bases and J by 3 bases, and 20 bases separated the two germline ends. Per germline, CDR1 SQVTM and CDR2 ANQGSEA. This CDR3 has 16 amino acids. This chain's CDR3 is CSVSSGPGDYGNTIYF. The CDR3 bases are TGCAGCGTTTCAAGCGGTCCAGGGGACTATGGAAACACCATATATTTT.

The V call is TRBV4-3, the J call TRBJ2-3; maybe TRBD1 (5 bases). The V and J ends lost 0 bases and 3 bases respectively, with 22 bases between them. The CDR3 length is 19 residues. Germline assignment: CDR1 LGHNA and CDR2 YSLEER. CDR3: CASSQDGGAAGFTTDTQYF. CDR3 DNA: TGCGCCAGCAGCCAAGATGGTGGGGCGGCAGGGTTTACGACAGATACGCAGTATTTT.

In this sample, this clone turned up once. The chain uses TRBV5-5 and TRBJ1-4; possible D gene TRBD1, 6 bases. Looked up from germline, CDR1 is SGHKS and CDR2 is YYEKEE (reference sequence). The CDR3 covers 16 residues. Trimming shortened V by 6 bases and J by 0 bases, and 15 bases separated the two germline ends. This chain's CDR3 is CASNPAGAATNEKLFF. CDR3 coding DNA: TGTGCCAGCAACCCTGCGGGGGCGGCAACTAATGAAAAACTGTTTTTT.

The chain combines TRBV19 with TRBJ1-2; D gene unclear. This CDR3 has 13 amino acids. Deletions cut 6 bases from V and 8 bases from J, with 16 bases between. Germline CDR1 is LNHDA and CDR2 is SQIVND (reference sequence). CDR3 nucleotide sequence: TGTGCCAGTAGGAACAGCTTCAATGAGGGCTACACCTTC. Protein product: CASRNSFNEGYTF.

The table lists this clone with a count of one. The chain uses TRBV6-4 and TRBJ2-2; D possibly corresponds to TRBD2 (6 bases). V shed 6 bases and J shed 4 bases, with 15 bases lying between them. Germline V CDR1 and CDR2: MRHNA, SNTAGT. The CDR3 totals 15 residues. CDR3 bases: TGTGCCAGCAGCGGTGGGGAGGCGGGCACCGGGGAGCTGTTTTTT. Encoded protein: CASSGGEAGTGELFF.

Only one count was recorded for this clone. The junction departs from the called germline gene at one end, perhaps through a read error. The CDR3 DNA reads TGTGCCAGCAGCGTAGAGGGACTAGCAGCTAGCAAAGATACGCAGTATTTT. This gives the protein CASSVEGLAASKDTQYF. This chain uses TRBV9 with TRBJ2-3; 9 nucleotides match TRBD2. Germline lookup yields CDR1 SGDLS and CDR2 YYNGEE. The CDR3 is 17 residues long.

V gene TRBV6-6 combines with J gene TRBJ1-2, with 7 bases that match TRBD1. V was clipped by 4 bases and J by 6 bases; unmatched bases: 5. Germline-derived CDR1 and CDR2 are MNHNY and SVGAGI (reference sequence). CDR3 length equals 13 residues. CDR3 DNA: TGTGCCAGCAGTTCGGAGGGGGCTGATGGCTACACCTTC. Protein sequence: CASSSEGADGYTF.

V usage is TRBV4-2 and J usage is TRBJ2-6, with TRBD2 identical over 14 bases. Germline V CDR1 and CDR2: LGHNA, YNFKEQ. V gave up 5 bases and J gave up 4 bases; unmatched junction bases: 10. This CDR3 is built from 19 residues. The CDR3 region has the DNA TGTGCCAGCAGCGCGTTGACTAGCGGGGGGGCCTTAGGGGCCAACGTCCTGACTTTC. This translates into CASSALTSGGALGANVLTF.

V is TRBV9 and J is TRBJ2-3, with TRBD2 matching over 13 bases. V dropped 3 bases and J dropped 6; count of bases not matched to a gene: 7. This CDR3 region has 16 residues. CDR1 and CDR2 (germline): SGDLS, YYNGEE. The CDR3 protein is CASSDTSGRAFDTQYF. Written as DNA, the CDR3 is TGTGCCAGCAGCGACACTAGCGGGAGGGCCTTTGATACGCAGTATTTT.

The chain employs TRBV9 and TRBJ2-5; TRBD2 might be the D (5 bases). The CDR3 has 12 residues. The germline V and J ends were trimmed by 0 bases and 5 bases, with 5 bases remaining between them. Germline V gene lookup returns CDR1 SGDLS and CDR2 YYNGEE. CDR3 bases: TGTGCCAGCAGCGTAGCGGGGGAGACCCAGTACTTC. It encodes CASSVAGETQYF.

This sequence joins TRBV6-1 and TRBJ1-3, with no clear D. The CDR3 spans 15 residues. Germline CDR1 and CDR2: MNHNS and SASEGT. Trimming pared 6 bases from V and 0 bases from J, leaving 12 bases between. CDR3 bases: TGTGCCAGCAGCCTTGACACCCACTCTGGAAACACCATATATTTT. Amino acids: CASSLDTHSGNTIYF.

The chain has TRBV6-5 and TRBJ2-4; D not resolved. V lost 5 bases and J lost 7, with 12 bases in between. This CDR3 has 13 amino acids. Looked up from germline, CDR1 is MNHEY and CDR2 is SVGAGI. The CDR3 DNA is TGTGCCAGCAGTAAGGTCCCCGGGAACATTCAGTACTTC. Amino acid sequence: CASSKVPGNIQYF.

V is TRBV10-3 and J is TRBJ1-4, with D perhaps TRBD1 (5 bases). Germline V gives CDR1 ENHRY, CDR2 SYGVKD. V was cut by 3 bases and J by 3 bases, with 11 bases left in between. The CDR3 is 15 residues long. The CDR3 region is CAISDEGAANEKLFF. As DNA, the CDR3 is TGTGCCATCAGTGATGAAGGGGCAGCTAATGAAAAACTGTTTTTT.

A single count supports this clone. CDR3 sequence (DNA): TGTGCCAGTAGTATCGCGCTGAACACTGAAGCTTTCTTT. Protein: CASSIALNTEAFF. The chain has TRBV19 and TRBJ1-1, with unresolved D. V was pared by 3 bases and J by 0 bases, with 5 bases between. The germline CDR1 and CDR2 sequences are LNHDA and SQIVND (reference sequence). The length of the CDR3 is 13 residues.

The gene calls are TRBV28 and TRBJ2-7; weak D call: TRBD2 (5 bases). CDR1 and CDR2 from the germline V gene are MDHEN and SYDVKM. The CDR3 has 13 amino acids. Trimming removed 5 bases at V and 5 bases at J, with 13 bases between. This chain's CDR3 is CASSPPGKNEQYF. In DNA, the CDR3 is TGTGCCAGCAGTCCCCCGGGGAAGAACGAGCAGTACTTC.

The chain employs TRBV29-1 and TRBJ2-5; D possibly corresponds to TRBD1 (5 bases). CDR1 is SQVTM and CDR2 is ANQGSEA in the germline V gene. Trimming removed 6 bases from V and 2 bases from J, with 16 bases in between. This CDR3 region has 14 residues. This CDR3 reads CSVRAPGIQETQYF. The CDR3 DNA sequence: TGCAGCGTCCGAGCGCCAGGGATTCAAGAGACCCAGTACTTC.

The V and J genes are TRBV11-2 and TRBJ2-7; 7 bases map to TRBD2. After removal of 3 bases from V and 3 bases from J, the junction contained 5 bases not matched to a gene. CDR1 and CDR2 (germline): SGHAT, FQNNGV. The CDR3 length is 14 residues. CDR3 sequence reads: CASSFERGVYEQYF. In DNA, the CDR3 is TGTGCCAGCAGCTTCGAGCGGGGAGTCTACGAGCAGTACTTC.

The chain couples TRBV6-1 to TRBJ1-3, with D unclear. V was cut by 1 base and J by 0 bases, with 10 bases left in between. The CDR3 has 16 amino acids. CDR1 and CDR2 from the germline V gene are MNHNS and SASEGT. CDR3 DNA sequence: TGTGCCAGCAGTGAAGATGCCAGGCTCTCTGGAAACACCATATATTTT. It encodes CASSEDARLSGNTIYF.

The rearrangement links TRBV7-3 to TRBJ2-5; the D gene is possibly TRBD1 (5 bases). CDR3 length: 14 amino acids. Germline V gives CDR1 SGHTA, CDR2 FQGTGA. V was shortened by 5 bases and J by 2 bases, with 12 bases between the two germline ends. The CDR3 sequence is CASSQDGHQETQYF. The CDR3 DNA reads as TGTGCCAGCAGCCAGGACGGACATCAAGAGACCCAGTACTTC.

V gene TRBV27 combines with J gene TRBJ1-4, with D perhaps matching TRBD1 (5 bases). Germline V CDR1 and CDR2: MNHEY, SMNVEV (reference sequence). Deletions cut 0 bases from V and 1 base from J, with 12 bases between. The CDR3 has 17 residues. The chain's CDR3 is CASSLSGIQGTNEKLFF. The CDR3 DNA reads as TGTGCCAGCAGTTTATCGGGTATCCAGGGAACTAATGAAAAACTGTTTTTT.

The chain has TRBV4-1 and TRBJ2-3, with a weak D call TRBD1 (6 bases). The length of the CDR3 is 17 residues. CDR1 is MGHRA, CDR2 YSYEKL, per germline. The V end lost 0 bases, the J end lost 1 base, and 14 bases lay between the germline ends. Here the CDR3 reads CASSQEYRGSGTDTQYF. CDR3 sequence (DNA): TGCGCCAGCAGCCAAGAATATAGGGGGTCGGGCACAGATACGCAGTATTTT.

V and J are TRBV18 and TRBJ1-1, with D unresolved. CDR3 length: 14 amino acids. V lost 0 bases, J lost 0 bases, and 5 bases lay in between. Germline CDR1 reads KGHSH; CDR2 reads LQKENI. The CDR3 DNA sequence: TGTGCCAGCTCACCACCAGCCGTGAACACTGAAGCTTTCTTT. Translation: CASSPPAVNTEAFF.

The chain has TRBV29-1 and TRBJ2-3; 10 bases map to TRBD2. From germline, CDR1 is SQVTM and CDR2 ANQGSEA. CDR3 length: 15 amino acids. With 4 bases clipped from V and 4 bases from J, the junction kept 8 bases outside the gene matches. The CDR3 DNA is TGCAGCGTTGTTAGAACTAGCGGGGTCGCAGATACGCAGTATTTT. Protein: CSVVRTSGVADTQYF.

The chain combines TRBV27 with TRBJ1-2, with 11 bases matching TRBD1. Germline values: CDR1 MNHEY, CDR2 SMNVEV (reference sequence). This CDR3 has 14 residues. The V gene end was trimmed by 5 bases and the J gene end by 4 bases; junction bases not matched to a gene: 3. The CDR3 is CASSSGQGAYGYTF. The CDR3 bases are TGTGCCAGCAGTAGCGGACAGGGGGCCTATGGCTACACCTTC.

The V call is TRBV7-9, the J call TRBJ1-1; 7 nucleotides match TRBD1. CDR3 length equals 13 residues. V lost 9 bases to trimming and J lost 5 bases; unmatched junction nucleotides: 9. The germline gives CDR1 SEHNR, CDR2 FQNEAQ (reference sequence). The CDR3, as DNA: TGTGCCAGTCGAACAGGGGCTCTGACTGAAGCTTTCTTT. Its protein product is CASRTGALTEAFF.

The rearrangement uses TRBV4-2 and TRBJ1-1, with D possibly TRBD1 on 5 matching bases. V was pared by 2 bases and J by 4 bases, with 11 bases between. The germline gives CDR1 LGHNA, CDR2 YNFKEQ. The CDR3 spans 14 residues. CDR3 amino acids: CASSQTGEATEAFF. The CDR3 DNA reads TGTGCCAGCAGCCAAACGGGGGAAGCCACTGAAGCTTTCTTT.

The chain joins TRBV9 to TRBJ1-1; possibly TRBD1 for D (5 bases). V shed 0 bases and J shed 1 base, with 10 bases lying between them. The length of the CDR3 is 15 residues. Germline CDR1 reads SGDLS; CDR2 reads YYNGEE. CDR3 DNA sequence: TGTGCCAGCAGCGTAGGACAGAGGCCGAACACTGAAGCTTTCTTT. Translated, it gives CASSVGQRPNTEAFF.

The J gene is TRBJ2-1, the V gene TRBV11-3, with TRBD1 matching 7 bases. Trimming cost V 2 bases and J 7 bases; bases outside gene matches: 11. Germline-derived CDR1 and CDR2 are SGHNT and YENEEA. This CDR3 contains 16 residues. The CDR3 DNA reads TGTGCCAGCAGCTTACGGACAGGCAACTTGGGGAATGAGCAGTTCTTC. Translating it yields CASSLRTGNLGNEQFF.